Listed here is a single TCR beta chain. This sample was included in a study of blood T cell repertoires in COVID-19. Per germline, CDR1 MNHEY and CDR2 SVGAGI. CDR3 size: 15 residues. Profiling relied on immunoSEQ multiplex PCR, and the TCRdb table lists in-frame clones only, not all of them. Of around 100,000 clones listed, approximately 69% were seen once; the top ten hold less than 6.5%. This receptor was taken from a man aged 80 or over with acute or convalescent COVID-19. The sample taken for sequencing was peripheral blood. The chain employs TRBV6-5 and TRBJ2-3; 9 nucleotides align to TRBD1. The CDR3 loop is CAIEGQGSRADTQYF. The CDR3 region has the DNA TGTGCAATCGAGGGACAGGGTTCGAGGGCAGATACGCAGTATTTT.